The present TCR beta chain was sequenced within a study of a mutant IDH1 vaccine in newly diagnosed glioma. The wider study: Patients in the study were vaccinated eight times, receiving shots in weeks 1, 3, 5, 7, 11, 15, 19 and 23. Vaccinations were initiated 4-6 weeks following radiotherapy alone, or were given together with temozolomide cycles.

Germline V gene sequence: CDR1 MNHNS, CDR2 SASEGT. CDR3 length: 14 residues. The V segment lost 6 bases and the J segment 4 bases; nucleotides outside the gene matches: 7. Time point: week 5, during vaccination. Doses of 300 ug of mutant IDH1 20-mer peptide were given with topical imiquimod. Using immunoSEQ multiplex PCR, the repertoire was profiled, and TCRdb retains in-frame clones only, with some absent. The sample includes 35,000 to 45,000 clones, roughly 81% seen only once; the top ten take 9.5% to 13%. With regard to this clone: The antigen remains unidentified.

The chain carries TRBV6-1 and TRBJ1-1; TRBD1 matches at 8 bases. The starting material was PBMCs, obtained from a glioma patient whose treatment included an IDH1 peptide vaccine. The TCR sequence derives from a man over 45 with glioma. The CDR3 is CASRAQGAFTEAFF. The CDR3 DNA reads TGTGCCAGCAGAGCCCAGGGGGCGTTCACTGAAGCTTTCTTT.